These T cell receptor beta chains were read from a single sample in a study of identical twins. TCRdb used MiXCR to reprocess the 5' RACE reads, holding one entry per CDR3 protein. This sample yields approximately 890,000 distinct CDR3 sequences, of which over 9% are seen a single time; about 1.5% belongs to the top ten. These data were also reused for a study on yellow fever vaccine responses in identical twins.

Sequencing input: PBMCs. These receptors were collected from a woman younger than 35 in good health. Each CDR3 is given with its conserved first and last residue. The D gene is left open where the match is weak. Size tells how often a clone was seen (once, few, many) or the class of an expanded clone, and some rows leave it out.

TRBJ1-5,.,TRBV25-1,few,TGTGCCAGCAGTGAGGGGGGCGGGTGGGGACCCCAGCATTTT,CASSEGGGWGPQHF
TRBJ1-2,.,TRBV10-3,.,TGTGCCATCCACGACAGCAACTATGGCTACACCTTC,CAIHDSNYGYTF
TRBJ2-7,.,TRBV27,few,TGTGCCAGCAGTTTTCGCGGGACAGCTCAGAGGCGGCAGGGGCAGTACTTC,CASSFRGTAQRRQGQYF
TRBJ1-2,.,TRBV28,.,TGTGCCAGCAGTTTCAGGACCCTATATGGCTACACCTTC,CASSFRTLYGYTF
TRBJ2-5,.,TRBV6-5,few,TGTGCCAGCAGCGCTACGACAGAGACCCAGTACTTC,CASSATTETQYF
TRBJ1-2,TRBD1,TRBV7-9,many,TGTGCCAGCAGCTCGTCCGGGACAGGGATCTATGGCTACACCTTC,CASSSSGTGIYGYTF
TRBJ1-1,TRBD1,TRBV5-1,.,TGCGCCAGCAGCTTGATTAGCAGGGGGCCTTTATCGAACACTGAAGCTTTCTTT,CASSLISRGPLSNTEAFF
TRBJ2-4,.,TRBV6-1,few,TGTGCCAGCAGCGCGCCCCACGCCAAAAACATTCAGTACTTC,CASSAPHAKNIQYF
TRBJ2-1,.,TRBV20-1,few,TGCAGTGCTTCGAAGGACACAGGCCCGTACAATGAGCAGTTCTTC,CSASKDTGPYNEQFF
TRBJ2-7,TRBD2,TRBV5-6,.,TGTGCCAGCAGCTTGACGGGACTAGACTACGAGCAGTACTTC,CASSLTGLDYEQYF
TRBJ2-5,.,TRBV29-1,.,TGCAGCGTTGAAGATACACTGATCCAAGAGACCCAGTACTTC,CSVEDTLIQETQYF
TRBJ2-1,TRBD2,TRBV10-3,few,TGTGCCATCAGTGCCGGGACTAGCGTGGGTGAGCAGTTCTTC,CAISAGTSVGEQFF
TRBJ2-2,TRBD2,TRBV5-1,few,TGCGCCAGCAGAGGGACTAGCGGGAGCGCCGGGGAGCTGTTTTTT,CASRGTSGSAGELFF
TRBJ1-5,.,TRBV28,.,TGTGCCAGCAGTTTATACCCTTCAGGCAATCAGCCCCAGCATTTT,CASSLYPSGNQPQHF
TRBJ1-5,TRBD1,TRBV3-1,.,TGTGCCAGCAGCCAAGCAGGGGGCGATCAGCCCCAGCATTTT,CASSQAGGDQPQHF
TRBJ2-1,TRBD2,TRBV7-2,.,TGTGCCAGCAGCCCGACCCCGGGACTACCAAACTACAATGAGCAGTTCTTC,CASSPTPGLPNYNEQFF
TRBJ2-5,.,TRBV20-1,.,TGCAGTGCTAGAGATCCCCTGGGGCTAGCAAAAGAGACCCAGTACTTC,CSARDPLGLAKETQYF
TRBJ2-7,.,TRBV3-1,many,TGTGCCAGCAGCCAAGACCGGGAAGAACCGTACTTC,CASSQDREEPYF
TRBJ2-3,.,TRBV11-2,.,TGTGCCAGCAGCTTAGGCTTAGGCCCCACAGATTTT,CASSLGLGPTDF
TRBJ1-4,TRBD1,TRBV7-9,few,TGTGCCAGCAGCCTCGGACAGGTTGCAACTAATGAAAAACTGTTTTTT,CASSLGQVATNEKLFF
TRBJ2-5,.,TRBV5-1,many,TGCGCCAGCAGCGAGTGGCTTGAGGAAGAGACCCAGTACTTC,CASSEWLEEETQYF
TRBJ1-6,TRBD1,TRBV4-1,few,TGCGCCAGCAGCCCAGAGGGGGCTTTTTCACCCCTCCACTTT,CASSPEGAFSPLHF
TRBJ1-5,TRBD1,TRBV20-1,few,TGCAGTGCTAGCCCTTCCCCGGGACAGGGGGAGAGGAGCAATCAGCCCCAGCATTTT,CSASPSPGQGERSNQPQHF
TRBJ1-6,.,TRBV20-1,few,TGCAGTGCTAGAGGGGGGCCCTTGGGTTCACCCCTCCACTTT,CSARGGPLGSPLHF
TRBJ1-6,.,TRBV20-1,many,TGCAGTGCCCCGCGTCCGAGCTCCTATAATTCACCCCTCCACTTT,CSAPRPSSYNSPLHF
TRBJ2-2,.,TRBV6-1,.,TGTGCCAGCAGTGAATTCGAGGGGACCGCGCGGCGGGAGCTGTTTTTT,CASSEFEGTARRELFF
TRBJ2-1,.,TRBV20-1,.,TGCAGTGCTACGACTAGTTTAGACTACAATGAGCAGTTCTTC,CSATTSLDYNEQFF
TRBJ1-6,TRBD1,TRBV20-1,few,TGCAGTGCTAGAGTTGACAGGGGGCTAGATTCACCCCTCCACTTT,CSARVDRGLDSPLHF
TRBJ1-1,TRBD1,TRBV11-2,few,TGTGCCAGCAGCTCACTCCGACAGGGAATTAACACTGAAGCTTTCTTT,CASSSLRQGINTEAFF
TRBJ2-3,TRBD2,TRBV28,few,TGTGCCAGCAGTTTAAACCCCTCATGGGGGGACTTTGGGACTAGGTTGACAGATACGCAGTATTTT,CASSLNPSWGDFGTRLTDTQYF
TRBJ1-1,.,TRBV11-2,many,TGTGCCAGCAATCTCCCGGTGGACACTGAAGCTTTCTTT,CASNLPVDTEAFF
TRBJ1-2,.,TRBV20-1,.,TGCAGTGCTAGACCCCTAGGACAGTCGGGCGATGGCTACACCTTC,CSARPLGQSGDGYTF
TRBJ2-7,TRBD1,TRBV2,.,TGTGCCAGCATTACCGAGTCGGGACAGGGCTACGAGCAGTACTTC,CASITESGQGYEQYF
TRBJ2-2,.,TRBV21-1,.,.,CASSRSPPLGTPGSCFF
TRBJ2-5,TRBD1,TRBV6-1,.,TGTGCCAGCAGTGAATTCAGCAGGGGGCGAGAGACCCAGTACTTC,CASSEFSRGRETQYF
TRBJ2-3,.,TRBV5-1,.,TGCGCCAGCAGCTTGTATTCAACGGGCACAGATACGCAGTATTTT,CASSLYSTGTDTQYF
TRBJ2-7,.,TRBV7-2,.,TGTGCCAGCAGCTCTGCTTGGGGACCCTCCTACGAGCAGTACTTC,CASSSAWGPSYEQYF
TRBJ1-1,.,TRBV3-1,few,TGTGCCAGCAGAACCTCCTCAGGGAGTAACACTGAAGCTTTCTTT,CASRTSSGSNTEAFF
TRBJ2-2,.,TRBV12-3/TRBV12-4,few,TGTGCCAGCAGTCCCGTGGGGTTCCCCGGGGAGCTGTTTTTT,CASSPVGFPGELFF
TRBJ2-3,TRBD2,TRBV28,.,TGTGCCAGCAGTCCTGGGACTAGCGGGAACCGGGATACGCAGTATTTT,CASSPGTSGNRDTQYF
TRBJ2-1,.,TRBV6-2/TRBV6-3,few,TGTGCCAGCAGTTACTCCCTCACCTACGGGGACAATGAGCAGTTCTTC,CASSYSLTYGDNEQFF
TRBJ2-1,.,TRBV25-1,.,TGTGCCAGCAGTCCCCCTCTTGGGCTAGCATATGAGCAGTTCTTC,CASSPPLGLAYEQFF
TRBJ2-5,TRBD1,TRBV5-5,few,TGTGCCAGCAGCTTGCAGCCGGGACAGGTTGAAGAGACCCAGTACTTC,CASSLQPGQVEETQYF
TRBJ2-3,.,TRBV7-3,few,TGTGCCAGCAGCCCAAAAGGAGGCGGGTCAGGGGCGACCGATACGCAGTATTTT,CASSPKGGGSGATDTQYF
TRBJ1-1,.,TRBV5-1,.,TGCGCCAGCAGCTTATCCTGGCCCGAGAACACTGAAGCTTTCTTT,CASSLSWPENTEAFF
TRBJ1-1,.,TRBV6-2/TRBV6-3,.,TGTGCCAGCAGTTACGATGGGGGCTACAACTCTGAAGCTTTCTTT,CASSYDGGYNSEAFF
TRBJ1-2,.,TRBV10-3,few,TGTGCCATCACCCCCGACCTGACAGTTGGCGGTGGCTACACCTTC,CAITPDLTVGGGYTF
TRBJ2-7,TRBD1,TRBV12-3/TRBV12-4,few,TGTGCCAGCAGTTTTGGACAGGGCGAGCAGTACTTC,CASSFGQGEQYF
TRBJ2-3,TRBD2,TRBV5-6,.,TGTGCCAGCAGCTATCCGGGACTAGCGACTCTCACAGATACGCAGTATTTT,CASSYPGLATLTDTQYF
TRBJ2-3,.,TRBV10-2,.,TGCGCCAGCAGCAAAGATCGGCGCGCAGATACGCAGTATTTT,CASSKDRRADTQYF
TRBJ2-3,.,TRBV6-1,few,TGTGCCAGCAGTACCCTGGCGCAGGCCTGGTCAGATACGCAGTATTTT,CASSTLAQAWSDTQYF
TRBJ2-2,.,TRBV19,.,TGTGCCAGTAGGGGGGCACTGAACACCGGGGAGCTGTTTTTT,CASRGALNTGELFF
TRBJ2-3,TRBD1,TRBV12-3/TRBV12-4,few,TGTGCCAGCAGCCGTGGGACAGGGAGCTTCGGAGATACGCAGTATTTT,CASSRGTGSFGDTQYF
TRBJ1-1,.,TRBV12-3/TRBV12-4,.,TGTGCCAGCACCATCCTATGGGGGGGCACTGAAGCTTTCTTT,CASTILWGGTEAFF
TRBJ2-2,TRBD1,TRBV7-2,few,TGTGCCAGCAGCCGCAGTAGGGGGCGCGGGGAGCTGTTTTTT,CASSRSRGRGELFF
TRBJ2-5,TRBD2,TRBV4-1,.,TGCGCCAGCAGCACGGCTAGCGGGGGGGCCTTAGAGACCCAGTACTTC,CASSTASGGALETQYF
TRBJ2-6,.,TRBV13,few,TGTGCCAGCAGCCAGGGACGTGGGGCCAACGTCCTGACTTTC,CASSQGRGANVLTF
TRBJ2-3,.,TRBV24-1,few,TGTGCCACCAGTGCCGGCCTTACCCCCGATACGCAGTATTTT,CATSAGLTPDTQYF
TRBJ1-2,TRBD1,TRBV12-3/TRBV12-4,many,TGTGCCAGCAACGGACAGGGCAATAACTATGGCTACACCTTC,CASNGQGNNYGYTF
TRBJ1-2,TRBD1,TRBV12-3/TRBV12-4,many,TGTGCCAGCAGCTACACCGGGACAGGGAACGGCTACACCTTC,CASSYTGTGNGYTF